The 21 T cell receptor beta chains listed next were all sequenced from one sample in a study of control samples from healthy donors and cancer patients. Sequencing used immunoSEQ multiplex PCR; TCRdb keeps in-frame clones, though not all of them. The table includes about 130,000 clones, approximately 94% detected once. Sequenced material: blood. The receptor set was obtained from a man aged 25-40 years in good health.

The J gene is TRBJ1-2, the V gene TRBV29-1; no reliable D call. The CDR3 totals 13 residues. The germline V and J ends were trimmed by 3 bases and 5 bases, with 13 bases remaining between them. Germline values: CDR1 SQVTM, CDR2 ANQGSEA. CDR3 in DNA: TGCAGCGTTGATTTCACGGAGAAATATGGCTACACCTTC. Translating gives CSVDFTEKYGYTF.

The chain is built from TRBV7-6 and TRBJ2-2; 9 bases match TRBD1. The CDR3 has 18 amino acids. Germline loops: CDR1 SGHVS, CDR2 FNYEAQ. Trimming took 6 bases from V and 2 from J; bases not matched to a gene: 13. The CDR3 sequence is CASSRRPPTGGNTGELFF. The CDR3 DNA reads TGTGCCAGCAGTCGAAGGCCCCCGACAGGGGGTAACACCGGGGAGCTGTTTTTT.

The J gene is TRBJ2-2, the V gene TRBV2; possibly TRBD2 for D (6 bases). V was clipped by 7 bases and J by 1 base, with 16 bases between them. CDR1 is SNHLY and CDR2 is FYNNEI in the germline V gene. The CDR3 runs to 16 residues. The CDR3 DNA is TGTGCCAGCAAAGTGGGGGGTTGGGGGAACACCGGGGAGCTGTTTTTT. It encodes CASKVGGWGNTGELFF.

Written as DNA, the CDR3 is TGCGCCAGCAGCTTGGGTTATAGTGGCGGCGGTGAAAAACTGTTTTTT. Translation: CASSLGYSGGGEKLFF. The rearrangement links TRBV5-1 to TRBJ1-4; unclear D gene. Germline CDR1 reads SGHRS; CDR2 reads YFSETQ. CDR3 length equals 16 residues. V lost 0 bases and J 7 bases, leaving 16 bases between the germline ends.

The V gene is TRBV30, the J gene TRBJ1-2; D is ambiguous. Per the germline V gene, CDR1 is GTSNPN and CDR2 is SVGIG (reference sequence). Between the trimmed V and J ends, which lost 0 bases and 2 bases, there was a span of 13 bases. The CDR3 loop spans 15 amino acids. The CDR3 DNA reads TGTGCCTGGAGTGTACTGAATATTAAAAACTATGGCTACACCTTC. Translating it yields CAWSVLNIKNYGYTF.

The J gene is TRBJ2-7, the V gene TRBV18; no definite D call. Germline V gene sequence: CDR1 KGHSH, CDR2 LQKENI. The CDR3 covers 12 residues. V lost 5 bases and J 6 bases, leaving 11 bases between the germline ends. This chain's CDR3 is CASSAMVGEQYF. The CDR3 nucleotides read TGTGCCAGCTCAGCGATGGTGGGCGAGCAGTACTTC.

The rearrangement links TRBV19 to TRBJ1-1, with D tentatively TRBD1 (6 bases). The CDR3 loop spans 17 amino acids. The germline V and J ends were trimmed by 5 bases and 4 bases, with 23 bases remaining between them. The germline V gene has CDR1 LNHDA and CDR2 SQIVND (reference sequence). The CDR3 is CASSSRSPSRGTTEAFF. The CDR3 DNA reads as TGTGCCAGTAGTTCCCGATCGCCCTCGAGGGGGACCACTGAAGCTTTCTTT.

The rearrangement uses TRBV14 and TRBJ2-3; D is unclear. Trimming cost V 5 bases and J 0 bases, with 12 bases left between them. The germline CDR1 and CDR2 sequences are SGHDN and FVKESK. CDR3 length equals 15 residues. The CDR3 loop is CASSVRWGSTDTQYF. CDR3 DNA sequence: TGTGCCAGCAGCGTCCGCTGGGGAAGCACAGATACGCAGTATTTT.

The chain has TRBV19 and TRBJ1-5; a weak D match, TRBD1 (6 bases). V lost 3 bases and J lost 0, with 15 bases in between. The CDR3 length is 17 residues. Germline CDR1 reads LNHDA; CDR2 reads SQIVND (reference sequence). CDR3 protein: CASSIFRGENSNQPQHF. In DNA, the CDR3 is TGTGCCAGTAGTATCTTCAGGGGAGAAAATAGCAATCAGCCCCAGCATTTT.

The chain recombines TRBV4-1 with TRBJ1-1; D gene ambiguous. Trimming left V 1 base short and J 5 bases short, with 14 bases between. Germline lookup yields CDR1 MGHRA and CDR2 YSYEKL. This CDR3 region has 15 residues. Here the CDR3 reads CASSQVFKGGTEAFF. For the CDR3, the DNA is TGCGCCAGCAGCCAAGTATTCAAGGGCGGGACTGAAGCTTTCTTT.

The count of this clone is one. The chain is built from TRBV6-5 and TRBJ1-6; D might be TRBD1 (5 bases). Germline V gene data show CDR1 as MNHEY and CDR2 as SVGAGI. CDR3 length: 13 amino acids. The germline V and J ends were trimmed by 7 bases and 3 bases, with 7 bases remaining between them. The CDR3 loop reads CASTRDYNSPLHF. The CDR3 nucleotides are TGTGCCAGCACCAGGGACTATAATTCACCCCTCCACTTT.

This rearrangement joins TRBV27 to TRBJ1-2; perhaps TRBD1 as D (6 bases). V was clipped by 8 bases and J by 4 bases, with 17 bases between them. The CDR3 runs to 14 residues. CDR1 and CDR2 (germline): MNHEY, SMNVEV (reference sequence). The CDR3 DNA sequence: TGTGCCAGCGCCCCGGCAGGGGCGTCCTATGGCTACACCTTC. This codes for CASAPAGASYGYTF.

The chain joins TRBV4-1 to TRBJ2-5, with a tentative D call TRBD1 (6 bases). V was trimmed by 0 bases and J by 0 bases, leaving 20 bases between them. This CDR3 spans 19 amino acids. The germline CDR1 and CDR2 sequences are MGHRA and YSYEKL. The CDR3 region has the DNA TGCGCCAGCAGCCAAGAATTTGGTCAGGGGCTACCGTACCAAGAGACCCAGTACTTC. Translating it yields CASSQEFGQGLPYQETQYF.

In this sample, this clone turned up once. The chain employs TRBV19 and TRBJ2-1, with 10 bases lining up with TRBD2. This CDR3 contains 14 residues. The junction had 9 bases not matched to a gene; V was cut back by 8 bases and J by 8 bases. Per germline, CDR1 LNHDA and CDR2 SQIVND (reference sequence). CDR3 in amino acids: CASAERGGLDEQFF. The CDR3 DNA sequence: TGTGCCAGTGCCGAGCGGGGGGGCCTTGATGAGCAGTTCTTC.

This sequence joins TRBV7-9 and TRBJ2-7, with D possibly matching TRBD1 (6 bases). The CDR3 consists of 13 residues. The germline V and J ends were trimmed by 6 bases and 0 bases, with 9 bases remaining between them. Germline CDR1 and CDR2: SEHNR and FQNEAQ (reference sequence). The CDR3 region has the DNA TGTGCCAGCAGTCAGGGGAGCTCCTACGAGCAGTACTTC. This translates into CASSQGSSYEQYF.

The chain joins TRBV3-1 (or the pseudogene TRBV3-2) to TRBJ1-5; D remains ambiguous. Trimming stripped 3 bases from V and 1 base from J, with 4 bases between. Germline V gives CDR1 LGHDT, CDR2 YNNKEL (reference sequence). The CDR3 contains 13 residues. The CDR3 here is CASSQGSNQPQHF. Written as DNA, the CDR3 is TGTGCCAGCAGCCAGGGCAGCAATCAGCCCCAGCATTTT.

The J gene is TRBJ2-1, the V gene TRBV30; 9 bases align to TRBD1. The trim removed 5 bases at V and 9 bases at J, leaving 11 bases unmatched. From germline, CDR1 is GTSNPN and CDR2 SVGIG (reference sequence). CDR3 length: 14 residues. CDR3 sequence (DNA): TGTGCCTGGGGAACCGGGACAGGGCGTTCTGAGCAGTTCTTC. This gives the protein CAWGTGTGRSEQFF.

The chain couples TRBV19 to TRBJ1-2, with unresolved D. V was clipped by 6 bases and J by 3 bases, with 17 bases between them. Germline-derived CDR1 and CDR2 are LNHDA and SQIVND (reference sequence). This CDR3 spans 15 amino acids. In DNA, the CDR3 is TGTGCCAGTAGCCGCCCCGACGGCGCCTACTATGGCTACACCTTC. Its translation: CASSRPDGAYYGYTF.

V and J are TRBV5-1 and TRBJ2-5; TRBD2 agrees at 7 bases. Germline V lookup: CDR1 SGHRS, CDR2 YFSETQ. This CDR3 contains 16 residues. V dropped 0 bases and J dropped 3; count of bases not matched to a gene: 8. CDR3 sequence (DNA): TGCGCCAGCAGCTTGGGTGCGGGGGAAGGGGAAGAGACCCAGTACTTC. Translating gives CASSLGAGEGEETQYF.

This rearrangement joins TRBV9 to TRBJ2-3; tentatively, D is TRBD1 (6 bases). Trimming left V 0 bases short and J 3 bases short, with 20 bases between. The CDR3 has 18 amino acids. CDR1 is SGDLS and CDR2 is YYNGEE in the germline V gene. CDR3 in amino acids: CASSVEGWGTRVTDTQYF. CDR3 nucleotide sequence: TGTGCCAGCAGCGTAGAAGGGTGGGGGACAAGGGTAACAGATACGCAGTATTTT.

This chain links TRBV6-6 with TRBJ1-5, with D tentatively TRBD1 (5 bases). The CDR3 loop spans 15 amino acids. V lost 2 bases, J lost 0 bases, and 8 bases lay in between. CDR1 and CDR2 (germline): MNHNY, SVGAGI (reference sequence). The CDR3 spells CASSYRQNSNQPQHF. The CDR3 region has the DNA TGTGCCAGCAGTTACCGACAGAATAGCAATCAGCCCCAGCATTTT.